This TCR beta chain was sequenced in a study of T cells in Graves' hyperthyroidism and ophthalmopathy. Findings and limits, study-wide: A 13 V-J signature model discriminated ophthalmopathy versus stable hyperthyroidism. Before onset, ophthalmopathy was predicted by the model a median roughly 6.8 months earlier. Appearing also in blood were most of the thyroid clonotypes expanded above 0.001.

RNA transcripts provided the source from which TCR beta CDR3 regions were amplified. First-round RT-PCR of the TCR CDR3 relied on the HTBI primer set. TCRdb processed the multiplex PCR reads anew with MiXCR; each CDR3 protein has one entry. The top ten clones hold more than 7% of a sample with around 580,000 distinct CDR3 sequences, more than 45% of them seen once. Stable Graves' hyperthyroidism denoted no ophthalmopathy progression over 18 months. This clonotype appeared many times. Its antigen is undetermined. V was clipped by 3 bases and J by 2 bases, with 16 bases between them. CDR3 length equals 16 residues.

This chain joins TRBV12-3 or TRBV12-4 and TRBJ1-2, with D possibly TRBD1 on 5 matching bases. The sequenced sample consisted of peripheral blood or thyroid tissue (not recorded which). This sequence originates from a woman aged 18-29 years with Graves' hyperthyroidism. The CDR3 loop reads CASSFVRQGDNYGYTF. Written as DNA, the CDR3 is TGTGCCAGCAGTTTTGTTCGGCAGGGTGACAACTATGGCTACACCTTC.